The clone carrying this TCR beta chain was counted only a few times. Its antigen is not identified. Per the germline V gene, CDR1 is LGHNA and CDR2 is YSLEER. The V and J ends lost 0 bases and 1 base respectively, with 18 bases between them. This CDR3 region has 18 residues. The sample originates from a study of T-cell reconstitution after alpha-beta-depleted transplantation in children. Regarding the study as a whole: At day 60, the high TCRbeta diversity found in some patients originated from recipient T cells and thymic progenitors that had survived.

Preparation of the TCRbeta library used unique molecular identifiers. TCRdb analysed the PCR reads with MiXCR anew, one entry per CDR3 protein. The table shows 500,000 to 650,000 distinct CDR3 sequences, with approximately 10% occurring only once. This rearrangement joins TRBV4-3 to TRBJ1-1; possibly TRBD1 for D (5 bases). Sequences were derived from PBMCs, mostly from graft donor cells, sampled 180 days after TCRalphabeta/CD19-depleted stem cell transplant. This TCR derives from a female patient under 10 years old who had a stem cell transplant for aplastic anemia, so the T cells may come from the graft donor. The CDR3 sequence is CASSQDPGPGGRNTEAFF. Written as DNA, the CDR3 is TGCGCCAGCAGCCAAGATCCGGGCCCGGGGGGAAGGAACACTGAAGCTTTCTTT.